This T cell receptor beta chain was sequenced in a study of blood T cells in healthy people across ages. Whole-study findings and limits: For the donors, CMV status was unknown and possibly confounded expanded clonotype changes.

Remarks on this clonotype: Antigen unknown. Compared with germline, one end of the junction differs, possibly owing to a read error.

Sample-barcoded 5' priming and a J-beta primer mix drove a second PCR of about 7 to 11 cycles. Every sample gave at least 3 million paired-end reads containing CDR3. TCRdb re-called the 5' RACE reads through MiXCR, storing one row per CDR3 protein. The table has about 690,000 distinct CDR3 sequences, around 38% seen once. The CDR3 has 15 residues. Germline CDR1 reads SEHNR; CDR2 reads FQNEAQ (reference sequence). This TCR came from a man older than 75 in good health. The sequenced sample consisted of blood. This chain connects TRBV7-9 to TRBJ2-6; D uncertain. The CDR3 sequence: CASSFFISGTNVLTF. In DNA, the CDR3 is TGTGCCAGCAGCTTCTTCATCTCTGGGACCAACGTCCTGACTTTC.